Each of the 8 T cell receptor beta chains below was sequenced from the same sample in a study of T-cell reconstitution after alpha-beta-depleted transplantation in children. As it was prepared, the TCRbeta library received unique molecular identifiers. TCRdb analysed the PCR reads with MiXCR anew, one entry per CDR3 protein. The sample comprises approximately 210,000 distinct CDR3 sequences, about a sixth of which are singletons, and around two fifths rests with the top ten. The sample in question was PBMCs, mostly from graft donor cells, obtained 360 days after TCRalphabeta/CD19-depleted stem cell transplant. Every receptor here comes from a male patient between 2 and 15 years old who had a stem cell transplant for acute lymphoblastic leukemia, so the T cells may come from the graft donor.

The V and J genes are TRBV6-2 or TRBV6-3 and TRBJ2-1; 7 positions agree with TRBD1. Unmatched junction bases numbered 15, after V lost 5 bases and J lost 8 bases. CDR1 is MNHEY and CDR2 is SVGEGT in the germline V gene. The CDR3 has 16 residues. CDR3 region: CASSPIIDRDGHEQFF. The CDR3 coding sequence is TGTGCCAGCAGTCCTATTATTGACAGGGACGGCCATGAGCAGTTCTTC.

This clonotype was observed many times. V and J are TRBV5-1 and TRBJ1-1; no reliable D call. The ends were cut back, 2 bases at V and 1 base at J, with 6 bases in the middle. The V gene's germline CDR1 is SGHRS and CDR2 YFSETQ. The CDR3 consists of 13 residues. The CDR3 coding sequence is TGCGCCAGCAGCTTTGCAGCGAACACTGAAGCTTTCTTT. Translation gives CASSFAANTEAFF.

This clonotype was counted only a few times. The gene calls are TRBV11-2 and TRBJ2-2; a possible D gene is TRBD1 (6 bases). Trimming removed 4 bases at V and 5 bases at J, with 11 bases between. This CDR3 is 14 amino acids long. Germline V lookup: CDR1 SGHAT, CDR2 FQNNGV. The CDR3 DNA reads as TGTGCCAGCAGCTCACTACAGGGAACCGGGGAGCTGTTTTTT. It specifies CASSSLQGTGELFF.

The genes are TRBV25-1 and TRBJ2-2; D unclear. Germline V gene data show CDR1 as MGHDK and CDR2 as SYGVNS. V was clipped by 6 bases and J by 2 bases, with 7 bases between them. This CDR3 has 13 amino acids. The CDR3 DNA reads TGTGCCAGCAGGACACAAAACACCGGGGAGCTGTTTTTT. Protein: CASRTQNTGELFF. The full variable domain, in which reference TRBV25-1 and TRBJ2-2 provide the parts outside the CDR3, is EADIYQTPRYLVIGTGKKITLECSQTMGHDKMYWYQQDPGMELHLIHYSYGVNSTEKGDLSSESTVSRIRTEHFPLTLESARPSHTSQYLCASRTQNTGELFFGEGSRLTVL.

This clonotype was found a few times. This sequence joins TRBV12-3 or TRBV12-4 and TRBJ2-1; D ambiguous. The CDR3 sequence is 13 residues long. Deletions cut 7 bases from V and 5 bases from J, with 12 bases between. CDR3 in DNA: TGTGCCAGCAAGTCACAAGCCCACAATGAGCAGTTCTTC. Protein sequence: CASKSQAHNEQFF.

The sample holds a few counts of this clonotype. The V gene is TRBV3-1, the J gene TRBJ2-7; either TRBD1 or TRBD2 may fit D (5 bases each). The CDR3 consists of 14 residues. The germline V gene has CDR1 LGHDT and CDR2 YNNKEL (reference sequence). V was shortened by 3 bases and J by 4 bases, with 13 bases between the two germline ends. The CDR3 nucleotides are TGTGCCAGCAGCCAGCCCGGGGCCGGATACGAGCAGTACTTC. Protein: CASSQPGAGYEQYF.

The DNA for the CDR3 is TGTGCCACCAGCAGAGATCCGACTCTCTACGAGCAGTACTTC. Protein product: CATSRDPTLYEQYF. The chain combines TRBV15 with TRBJ2-7; D not resolved. Germline V CDR1 and CDR2: LNHNV, YYDKDF (reference sequence). Trimming removed 0 bases from V and 3 bases from J, with 9 bases in between. The CDR3 totals 14 residues.

The chain employs TRBV5-1 and TRBJ2-5; 9 bases are a match to TRBD1. The CDR3 has 14 amino acids. V trimming: 4 bases; J trimming: 4 bases; junction bases outside the gene matches: 5. Germline CDR1 and CDR2: SGHRS and YFSETQ. The CDR3 DNA follows: TGCGCCAGCAGCCGGACAGGGGACCGAGAGACCCAGTACTTC. Residues: CASSRTGDRETQYF.